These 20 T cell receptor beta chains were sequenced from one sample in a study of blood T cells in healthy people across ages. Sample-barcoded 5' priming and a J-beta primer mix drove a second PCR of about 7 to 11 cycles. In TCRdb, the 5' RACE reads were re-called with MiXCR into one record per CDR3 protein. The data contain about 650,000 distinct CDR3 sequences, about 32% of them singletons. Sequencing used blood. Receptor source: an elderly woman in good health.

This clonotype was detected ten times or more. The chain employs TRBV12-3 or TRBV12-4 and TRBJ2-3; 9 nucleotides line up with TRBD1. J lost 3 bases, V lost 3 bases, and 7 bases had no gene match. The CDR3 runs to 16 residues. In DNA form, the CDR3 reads TGTGCCAGCAGTTTCATTACAGGGGGCATGACAGATACGCAGTATTTT. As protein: CASSFITGGMTDTQYF.

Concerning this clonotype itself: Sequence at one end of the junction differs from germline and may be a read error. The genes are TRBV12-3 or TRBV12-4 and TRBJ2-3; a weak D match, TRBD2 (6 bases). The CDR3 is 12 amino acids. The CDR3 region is CASRLLADTQYF. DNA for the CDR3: TGTGCCAGCAGATTACTAGCAGATACGCAGTATTTC.

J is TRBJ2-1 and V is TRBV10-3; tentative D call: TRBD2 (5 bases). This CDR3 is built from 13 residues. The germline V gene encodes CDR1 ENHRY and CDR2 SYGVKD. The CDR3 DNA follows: TGTGCTATAATGGAGGCTGCGACTGAGACCCAGTTCTTC. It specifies CAIMEAATETQFF.

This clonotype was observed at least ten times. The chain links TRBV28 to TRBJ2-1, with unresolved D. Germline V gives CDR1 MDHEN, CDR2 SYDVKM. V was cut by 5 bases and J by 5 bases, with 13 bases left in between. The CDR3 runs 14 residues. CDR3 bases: TGTGCCAGCAGTCTTAGGGTCCGAAACAATGAGCAGTTCTTC. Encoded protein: CASSLRVRNNEQFF.

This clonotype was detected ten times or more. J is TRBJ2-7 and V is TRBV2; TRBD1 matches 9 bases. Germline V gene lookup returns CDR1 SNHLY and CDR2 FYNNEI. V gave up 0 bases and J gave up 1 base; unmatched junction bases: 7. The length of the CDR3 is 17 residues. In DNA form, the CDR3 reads TGTGCCAGCAGTGAAGCGCTGGGGGGACAGGGTTCCTACGAGCAGTACTTC. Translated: CASSEALGGQGSYEQYF.

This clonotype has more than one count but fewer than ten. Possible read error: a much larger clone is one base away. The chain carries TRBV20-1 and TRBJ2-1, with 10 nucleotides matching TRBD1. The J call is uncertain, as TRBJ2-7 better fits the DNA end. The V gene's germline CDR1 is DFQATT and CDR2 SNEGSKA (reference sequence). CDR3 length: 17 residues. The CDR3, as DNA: TGCAGTGCCCAAGGGACAGGGGCCCCCGGGGGGTACAATGAGCAGTACTTC. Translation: CSAQGTGAPGGYNEQYF.

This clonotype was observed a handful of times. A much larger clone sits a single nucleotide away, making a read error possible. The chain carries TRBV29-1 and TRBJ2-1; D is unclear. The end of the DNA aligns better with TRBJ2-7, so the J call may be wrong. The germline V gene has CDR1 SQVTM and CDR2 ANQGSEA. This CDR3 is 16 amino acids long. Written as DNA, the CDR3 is TGCAGCGTCGTTCTCTTTAGTGAGAGCTCCTACAATGAGCAGTACTTC. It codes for CSVVLFSESSYNEQYF.

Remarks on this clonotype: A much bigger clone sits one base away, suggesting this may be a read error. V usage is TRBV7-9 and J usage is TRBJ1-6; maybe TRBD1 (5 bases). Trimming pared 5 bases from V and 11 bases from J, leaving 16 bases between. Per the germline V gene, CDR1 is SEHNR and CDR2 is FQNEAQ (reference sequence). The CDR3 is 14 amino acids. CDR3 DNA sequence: TGTGCCAGCAGCCGGGACGATAGTCGGACACCCCTCCACTTT. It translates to CASSRDDSRTPLHF.

The CDR3 loop reads CASSQQLDTEAFF. CDR3 coding DNA: TGTGCCAGCAGCCAACAGTTAGACACTGAAGCTTTCTTT. The chain links TRBV4-2 to TRBJ1-1; no reliable D call. CDR3 length: 13 amino acids. Trimming removed 2 bases at V and 3 bases at J, with 7 bases between. Germline CDR1 and CDR2: LGHNA and YNFKEQ.

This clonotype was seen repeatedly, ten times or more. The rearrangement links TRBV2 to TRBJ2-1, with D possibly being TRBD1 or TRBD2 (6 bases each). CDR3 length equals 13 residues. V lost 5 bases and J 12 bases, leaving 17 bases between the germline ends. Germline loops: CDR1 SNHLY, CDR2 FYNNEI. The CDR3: CASSRDTEGWQFF. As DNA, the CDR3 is TGTGCCAGCAGTCGGGACACGGAGGGGTGGCAGTTCTTC. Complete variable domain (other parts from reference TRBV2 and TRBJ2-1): EPEVTQTPSHQVTQMGQEVILRCVPISNHLYFYWYRQILGQKVEFLVSFYNNEISEKSEIFDDQFSVERPDGSNFTLKIRSTKLEDSAMYFCASSRDTEGWQFFGPGTRLTVL.

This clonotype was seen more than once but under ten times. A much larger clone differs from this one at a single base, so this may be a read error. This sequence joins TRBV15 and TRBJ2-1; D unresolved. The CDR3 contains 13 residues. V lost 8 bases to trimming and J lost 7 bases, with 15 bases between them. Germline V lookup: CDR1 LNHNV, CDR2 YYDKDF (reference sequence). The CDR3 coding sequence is TGTGCCACCGGCTCTGGGGATCGGAATGAGCAGTTCTTC. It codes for CATGSGDRNEQFF. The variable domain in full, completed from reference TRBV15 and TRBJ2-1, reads DAMVIQNPRYQVTQFGKPVTLSCSQTLNHNVMYWYQQKSSQAPKLLFHYYDKDFNNEADTPDNFQSRRPNTSFCFLDIRSPGLGDTAMYLCATGSGDRNEQFFGPGTRLTVL.

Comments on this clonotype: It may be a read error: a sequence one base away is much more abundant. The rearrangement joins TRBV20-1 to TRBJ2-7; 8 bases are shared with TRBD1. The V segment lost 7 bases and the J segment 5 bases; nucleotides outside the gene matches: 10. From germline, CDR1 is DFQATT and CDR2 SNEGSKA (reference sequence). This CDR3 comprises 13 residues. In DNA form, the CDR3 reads TGCAGTGTTGACCTAGGACAGGGTGACGAGCAGTACTTC. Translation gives CSVDLGQGDEQYF.

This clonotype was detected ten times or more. CDR3 region: CASSFGTAPYEQYF. The CDR3 DNA is TGTGCCAGCAGCTTCGGGACCGCCCCCTACGAGCAGTACTTC. The chain is built from TRBV11-2 and TRBJ2-7; D assignment may be TRBD1 or TRBD2 (5 bases each). Germline V lookup: CDR1 SGHAT, CDR2 FQNNGV. CDR3 size: 14 residues. With 3 bases removed from V and 2 bases from J, the gap between germline ends came to 11 bases. The full variable domain, in which reference TRBV11-2 and TRBJ2-7 provide the parts outside the CDR3, is EAGVAQSPRYKIIEKRQSVAFWCNPISGHATLYWYQQILGQGPKLLIQFQNNGVVDDSQLPKDRFSAERLKGVDSTLKIQPAKLEDSAVYLCASSFGTAPYEQYFGPGTRLTVT.

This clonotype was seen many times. CDR3 sequence reads: CASSLWASGGGETQYF. The CDR3 nucleotides read TGTGCCAGCAGCTTATGGGCCAGCGGGGGAGGAGAGACCCAGTACTTC. This chain connects TRBV13 to TRBJ2-5; 8 positions agree with TRBD2. In germline, CDR1 is PRHDT, CDR2 FYEKMQ (reference sequence). The CDR3 consists of 16 residues. V gave up 2 bases and J gave up 4 bases; unmatched junction bases: 9.

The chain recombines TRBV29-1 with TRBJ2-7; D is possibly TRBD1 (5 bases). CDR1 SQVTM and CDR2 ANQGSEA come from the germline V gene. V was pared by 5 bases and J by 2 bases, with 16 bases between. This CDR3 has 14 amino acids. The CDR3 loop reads CSVLVGAETYEQYF. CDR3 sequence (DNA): TGCAGCGTTCTGGTAGGGGCGGAAACCTACGAGCAGTACTTC.

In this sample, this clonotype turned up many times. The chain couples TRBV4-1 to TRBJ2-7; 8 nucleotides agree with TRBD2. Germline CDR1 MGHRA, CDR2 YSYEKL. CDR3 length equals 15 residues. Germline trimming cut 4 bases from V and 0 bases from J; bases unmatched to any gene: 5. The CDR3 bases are TGCGCCAGCAGCCGAAGAGCGGGGGACTCCTACGAGCAGTACTTC. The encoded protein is CASSRRAGDSYEQYF.

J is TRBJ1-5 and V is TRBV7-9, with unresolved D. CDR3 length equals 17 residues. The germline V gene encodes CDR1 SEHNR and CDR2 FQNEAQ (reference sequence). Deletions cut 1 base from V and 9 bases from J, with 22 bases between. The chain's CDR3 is CASSLVSGPREVMPQHF. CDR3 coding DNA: TGTGCCAGCAGCTTAGTCTCGGGTCCCCGGGAAGTTATGCCCCAGCATTTT.

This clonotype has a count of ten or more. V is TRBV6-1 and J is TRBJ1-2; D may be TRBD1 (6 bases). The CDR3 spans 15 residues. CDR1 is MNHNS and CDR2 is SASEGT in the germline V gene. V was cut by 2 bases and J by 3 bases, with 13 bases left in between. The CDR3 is CASSEWGRGDYGYTF. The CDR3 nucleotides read TGTGCCAGCAGTGAATGGGGCAGGGGCGACTATGGCTACACCTTC.

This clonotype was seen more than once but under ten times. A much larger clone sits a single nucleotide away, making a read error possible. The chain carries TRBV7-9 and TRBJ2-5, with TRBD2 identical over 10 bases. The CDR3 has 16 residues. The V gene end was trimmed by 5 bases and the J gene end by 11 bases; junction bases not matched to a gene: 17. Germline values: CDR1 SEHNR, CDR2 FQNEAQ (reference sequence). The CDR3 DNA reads TGTGCCAGCAGCCCCGCAGCGGGGGGGCCAGAGAATGAGCAGTACTTC. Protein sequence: CASSPAAGGPENEQYF.

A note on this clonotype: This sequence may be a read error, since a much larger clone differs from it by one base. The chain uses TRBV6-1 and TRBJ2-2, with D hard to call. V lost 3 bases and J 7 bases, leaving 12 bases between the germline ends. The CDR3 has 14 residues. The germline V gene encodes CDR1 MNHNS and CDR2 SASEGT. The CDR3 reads CASSESLGVGELFF. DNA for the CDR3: TGTGCCAGCAGTGAGTCTCTGGGCGTCGGGGAGCTGTTTTTT.